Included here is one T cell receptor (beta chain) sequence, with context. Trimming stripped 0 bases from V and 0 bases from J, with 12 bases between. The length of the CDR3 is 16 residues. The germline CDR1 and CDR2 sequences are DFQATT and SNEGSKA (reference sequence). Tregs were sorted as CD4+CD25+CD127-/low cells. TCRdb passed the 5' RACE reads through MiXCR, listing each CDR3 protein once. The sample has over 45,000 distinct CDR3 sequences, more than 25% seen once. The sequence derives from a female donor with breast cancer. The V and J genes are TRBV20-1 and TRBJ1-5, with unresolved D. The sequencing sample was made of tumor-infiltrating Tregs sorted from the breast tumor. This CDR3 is CSARDGRFYSNQPQHF. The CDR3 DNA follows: TGCAGTGCTAGAGATGGCAGATTTTATAGCAATCAGCCCCAGCATTTT.